The next 14 T cell receptor beta chains were all read from a single sample in a study of metastatic and nonmetastatic thyroid tumors. Thyroid surgery took place with no prior treatment in any patient. TCRdb re-called clones from the PCR reads using MiXCR. The sample has roughly 30,000 clones, 25% to 30% seen once. The specimen was blood. Receptors originate from a female donor with papillary thyroid cancer or a benign thyroid nodule (not recorded which). Some clones in this sample may be carry-over from other donors' samples.

There are many counts of this clone. This CDR3 is also generated by other DNA sequences in the sample. V usage is TRBV29-1 and J usage is TRBJ2-1; no clear D gene. CDR1 and CDR2 from the germline V gene are SQVTM and ANQGSEA. Trimming took off 6 bases at V and 5 bases at J, with 5 bases between the two ends. The CDR3 consists of 10 residues. The chain's CDR3 is CSVKNNEQFF. CDR3 bases: TGCAGCGTCAAGAACAATGAGCAGTTCTTC.

A remark on this clone: Its ends do not fully match the called genes, so a read error is possible. This chain connects TRBV30 to TRBJ2-5; D call uncertain. Germline V gene lookup returns CDR1 GTSNPN and CDR2 SVGIG (reference sequence). CDR3 length: 11 amino acids. The CDR3 DNA reads as TGTGCCTGGAGTTCCCAAGAGACCCGGTACTTC. This encodes CAWSSQETRYF.

This clone was recorded many times. The rearrangement links TRBV30 to TRBJ2-7; D is unclear. Trimming cost V 0 bases and J 4 bases, with 7 bases left between them. Germline lookup yields CDR1 GTSNPN and CDR2 SVGIG (reference sequence). This CDR3 region has 12 residues. The CDR3 nucleotides read TGTGCCTGGAGTGTTTCCAATTACGAGCAGTACTTC. As protein: CAWSVSNYEQYF.

This chain joins TRBV5-1 and TRBJ2-7; D ambiguous. The V gene lost 3 bases and the J gene lost 2 bases, with 3 bases spanning the gap. Germline-derived CDR1 and CDR2 are SGHRS and YFSETQ. The CDR3 sequence is 11 residues long. DNA of the CDR3: TGCGCCAGCAGCTCAACCTACGAGCAGTACTTC. Its translation is CASSSTYEQYF.

The rearrangement uses TRBV2 and TRBJ2-3; 10 bases fit TRBD2. CDR1 is SNHLY, CDR2 FYNNEI, per germline. The CDR3 has 16 residues. The V gene end was trimmed by 5 bases and the J gene end by 2 bases; junction bases not matched to a gene: 7. CDR3: CASSPLSGRATDTQYF. DNA for the CDR3: TGTGCCAGCAGTCCCCTAAGCGGGAGGGCCACAGATACGCAGTATTTT.

The genes are TRBV2 and TRBJ2-1; TRBD2 matches at 9 bases. CDR1 and CDR2 (germline): SNHLY, FYNNEI. There are 12 residues in the CDR3. J lost 8 bases, V lost 8 bases, and 4 bases had no gene match. The CDR3 here is CASSRTSDEQFF. The CDR3 DNA reads as TGTGCCAGCTCTAGGACTAGCGATGAGCAGTTCTTC.

The chain links TRBV6-2 or TRBV6-3 to TRBJ2-3; 13 nucleotides match TRBD2. Germline V lookup: CDR1 MNHEY, CDR2 SVGEGT. This CDR3 has 19 amino acids. Trimming cost V 2 bases and J 3 bases; bases outside gene matches: 11. This CDR3 is CASSYTGLAGTSITDTQYF. CDR3 in DNA: TGTGCCAGCAGTTACACGGGACTAGCGGGGACCTCCATTACAGATACGCAGTATTTT.

This clone was observed a few times. This sequence joins TRBV6-1 and TRBJ2-2, with 10 bases matching TRBD2. The J segment lost 6 bases and the V segment lost 6 bases, leaving 7 bases of the junction unmatched. Germline CDR1 MNHNS, CDR2 SASEGT. This CDR3 has 15 residues. CDR3 in DNA: TGTGCCAGCAGCCCCATAGCGGGAGGCCCCGGGGAGCTGTTTTTT. Translating it yields CASSPIAGGPGELFF.

The chain uses TRBV11-2 and TRBJ2-7; TRBD2 matches 11 bases. CDR1 and CDR2 from the germline V gene are SGHAT and FQNNGV. After removal of 5 bases from V and 0 bases from J, the junction contained 9 bases not matched to a gene. The CDR3 runs to 17 residues. The CDR3 DNA reads TGTGCCAGCAGCCCTAGGGTGGGGACTAGCGGCTCCTACGAGCAGTACTTC. It is translated as CASSPRVGTSGSYEQYF.

V and J are TRBV19 and TRBJ1-2, with 7 bases that match TRBD1. This CDR3 spans 15 amino acids. V shed 6 bases, J shed 2 bases, and the junction held 9 bases outside the gene matches. The germline gives CDR1 LNHDA, CDR2 SQIVND (reference sequence). The CDR3 loop reads CASRPRGQPNYGYTF. CDR3 nucleotide sequence: TGTGCCAGTAGACCCAGGGGACAGCCAAACTATGGCTACACCTTC.

The V and J genes are TRBV6-2 or TRBV6-3 and TRBJ2-2, with 7 nucleotides matching TRBD2. The CDR3 is 14 amino acids. V lost 2 bases, J lost 3 bases, and 0 bases stayed unmatched. Germline-derived CDR1 and CDR2 are MNHEY and SVGEGT. CDR3 DNA sequence: TGTGCCAGCAGTTACACTAGCGACACCGGGGAGCTGTTTTTT. This gives the protein CASSYTSDTGELFF.

This clone was observed a few times. CDR3 amino acids: CASSDSPGGSNEQFF. The CDR3, as DNA: TGTGCCAGCAGTGACTCCCCGGGGGGTTCAAATGAGCAGTTCTTC. This rearrangement joins TRBV6-4 to TRBJ2-1; the match to TRBD2 covers 7 bases. Germline assignment: CDR1 MRHNA and CDR2 SNTAGT. V shed 0 bases, J shed 7 bases, and the junction held 6 bases outside the gene matches. The CDR3 is 15 amino acids.

The V and J genes are TRBV20-1 and TRBJ1-5; 9 nucleotides align to TRBD1. V lost 3 bases and J lost 4; bases outside the gene matches: 1. The germline gives CDR1 DFQATT, CDR2 SNEGSKA (reference sequence). There are 13 residues in the CDR3. DNA of the CDR3: TGCAGTGCTAGTGGACAGGGGAATCAGCCCCAGCATTTT. Protein: CSASGQGNQPQHF.

This clone has a handful of counts. The rearrangement uses TRBV27 and TRBJ2-1; TRBD2 matches at 9 bases. J was trimmed by 4 bases and V by 6 bases; bases with no gene match: 7. The CDR3 length is 15 residues. From germline, CDR1 is MNHEY and CDR2 SMNVEV (reference sequence). CDR3 coding DNA: TGTGCCAGCAGCCGAGCGGGGGGTTTTTACAATGAGCAGTTCTTC. It specifies CASSRAGGFYNEQFF.